The 14 T cell receptor beta chains presented below share a single source sample, sequenced in a study of blood T cell repertoires in COVID-19. Data came from immunoSEQ multiplex PCR; TCRdb stores just in-frame clones and leaves some out. This table holds tens of thousands of clones, approximately 88% found once. Sequences were obtained from peripheral blood. These receptors were obtained from a man older than 75 with acute or convalescent COVID-19.

The chain combines TRBV10-2 with TRBJ2-3; D is perhaps TRBD1 (6 bases). The V gene's germline CDR1 is WSHSY and CDR2 SAAADI. This CDR3 has 16 residues. Trimming removed 0 bases at V and 4 bases at J, with 14 bases between. CDR3 sequence reads: CASSESGLGAPDTQYF. CDR3 DNA sequence: TGCGCCAGCAGTGAGTCAGGGTTGGGGGCACCAGATACGCAGTATTTT.

The chain uses TRBV11-2 and TRBJ1-3; tentative D call: TRBD1 (6 bases). V gave up 1 base and J gave up 3 bases, with 13 bases separating them. Looked up from germline, CDR1 is SGHAT and CDR2 is FQNNGV. The CDR3 is 16 residues long. The CDR3 coding sequence is TGTGCCAGCAGCTTAGTACGGCCAGGGGTTGGAAACACCATATATTTT. Its protein product is CASSLVRPGVGNTIYF.

The chain links TRBV12-5 to TRBJ2-7; the D gene is possibly TRBD1 (7 bases). The V end lost 9 bases, the J end lost 1 base, and 19 bases lay between the germline ends. The CDR3 covers 15 residues. Germline CDR1 is LGHNT and CDR2 is FRNRAP. CDR3 amino acids: CASARGDTLSYEQYF. In DNA, the CDR3 is TGTGCTAGCGCCAGGGGGGACACCCTTTCCTACGAGCAGTACTTC.

CDR3 loop: CAWTGQVNTEAFF. The CDR3 nucleotides read TGTGCCTGGACGGGACAGGTGAACACTGAAGCTTTCTTT. This sequence joins TRBV30 and TRBJ1-1; 8 bases fit TRBD1. The CDR3 runs 13 residues. Per the germline V gene, CDR1 is GTSNPN and CDR2 is SVGIG (reference sequence). With V trimmed by 4 bases and J by 0 bases, 1 base remained unmatched.

This clone was seen a single time. V is TRBV6-2 or TRBV6-3 and J is TRBJ1-2; weak D call: TRBD1 (5 bases). With 5 bases removed from V and 0 bases from J, the gap between germline ends came to 10 bases. CDR3 length: 14 residues. CDR1 is MNHEY, CDR2 SVGEGT, per germline. CDR3 loop: CASSNGGANYGYTF. In DNA, the CDR3 is TGTGCCAGCAGTAACGGAGGGGCTAACTATGGCTACACCTTC.

The chain couples TRBV6-5 to TRBJ2-7, with 8 bases matching TRBD1. V dropped 2 bases and J dropped 4; count of bases not matched to a gene: 7. The CDR3 has 15 amino acids. The germline CDR1 and CDR2 sequences are MNHEY and SVGAGI. The CDR3: CASSYGGTGRYEQYF. The CDR3 DNA follows: TGTGCCAGCAGTTACGGGGGGACAGGTCGGTACGAGCAGTACTTC.

The rearrangement joins TRBV5-1 to TRBJ2-1; a weak D match, TRBD1 (6 bases). Trimming shortened V by 4 bases and J by 1 base, and 12 bases separated the two germline ends. The CDR3 sequence is 15 residues long. Per germline, CDR1 SGHRS and CDR2 YFSETQ. CDR3 DNA: TGCGCCAGCAGCCTCCAGGACAGTTCCTACAATGAGCAGTTCTTC. Protein product: CASSLQDSSYNEQFF.

The chain joins TRBV6-1 to TRBJ1-2; 7 bases align to TRBD1. J gave up 0 bases and V 3 bases, and 4 bases lay outside the gene matches. Germline V lookup: CDR1 MNHNS, CDR2 SASEGT. This CDR3 comprises 15 residues. The CDR3 bases are TGTGCCAGCAGTGAGTCGGGGACAGCTAACTATGGCTACACCTTC. Protein product: CASSESGTANYGYTF.

The chain uses TRBV2 and TRBJ2-3, with 11 bases fitting TRBD2. Germline V CDR1 and CDR2: SNHLY, FYNNEI. V lost 4 bases to trimming and J lost 5 bases; unmatched junction nucleotides: 5. This CDR3 is built from 15 residues. The CDR3 reads CASSVSGGEEDTQYF. As DNA, the CDR3 is TGTGCCAGCAGTGTTAGCGGGGGGGAGGAAGATACGCAGTATTTT.

In DNA form, the CDR3 reads TGTGCCAGCAGCCAAGAAGGGGCGAACACTGAAGCTTTCTTT. Translation gives CASSQEGANTEAFF. V and J are TRBV4-2 and TRBJ1-1, with a tentative D call TRBD1 (5 bases). Trimming removed 0 bases at V and 1 base at J, with 6 bases between. The germline V gene encodes CDR1 LGHNA and CDR2 YNFKEQ. The CDR3 spans 14 residues.

The chain joins TRBV18 to TRBJ2-1, with 8 bases identical to TRBD1. Germline assignment: CDR1 KGHSH and CDR2 LQKENI. Losses at the gene ends were 6 bases for V and 5 bases for J; bases not matched to a gene: 6. CDR3 length: 14 amino acids. DNA for the CDR3: TGTGCCAGCTCTCCTTCGACAGGGGACAATGAGCAGTTCTTC. Its protein product is CASSPSTGDNEQFF.

This clone was seen a single time. The V and J genes are TRBV24-1 and TRBJ1-5; D remains ambiguous. V lost 3 bases to trimming and J lost 2 bases, with 28 bases between them. This CDR3 has 21 amino acids. CDR1 KGHDR and CDR2 SFDVKD come from the germline V gene. The CDR3 here is CATSDPLGKRNTYMGNQPQHF. CDR3 in DNA: TGTGCCACCAGTGATCCCCTTGGGAAGCGGAATACATATATGGGCAATCAGCCCCAGCATTTT.

This clone has a handful of counts. The chain carries TRBV19 and TRBJ1-2; no clear D gene. Germline V gene lookup returns CDR1 LNHDA and CDR2 SQIVND (reference sequence). The germline V and J ends were trimmed by 5 bases and 6 bases, with 16 bases remaining between them. The CDR3 runs to 14 residues. The DNA of the CDR3 is TGTGCCAGTAGTGTCACATGGGCCGGCGATGGCTACACCTTC. It yields the protein CASSVTWAGDGYTF.

The chain has TRBV9 and TRBJ1-1; no clear D gene. V dropped 0 bases and J dropped 7 bases, with 13 bases sitting between them. This CDR3 spans 14 amino acids. Germline V gene lookup returns CDR1 SGDLS and CDR2 YYNGEE. CDR3 sequence: CASSVAPSHSEAFF. For the CDR3, the DNA is TGTGCCAGCAGCGTAGCTCCGTCACACAGTGAAGCTTTCTTT.